These 27 T cell receptor beta chains originate from one sample sequenced in a study of T cell responses to AZD1222 COVID-19 vaccine. Here immunoSEQ multiplex PCR was the method, and the copy in TCRdb shows in-frame clones only, minus some. The data show roughly 97,000 clones, with approximately 86% seen just once and 3.3% held by the top ten. The specimen was peripheral blood, collected 28 days after the second dose of the MenACWY control vaccine. The receptors derive from an adult who received the MenACWY meningococcal vaccine as a control.

The gene calls are TRBV27 and TRBJ1-2; D is perhaps TRBD1 (5 bases). There are 15 residues in the CDR3. CDR1 and CDR2 (germline): MNHEY, SMNVEV (reference sequence). The V and J ends lost 1 base and 8 bases respectively, with 17 bases between them. The chain's CDR3 is CASSLFGTPKMGYTF. Written as DNA, the CDR3 is TGTGCCAGCAGTTTATTTGGGACGCCTAAAATGGGCTACACCTTC.

This chain links TRBV27 with TRBJ2-7, with TRBD2 identical over 9 bases. The V and J ends lost 8 bases and 2 bases, in that order; junction bases with no gene match: 10. CDR3 length: 15 amino acids. Germline loops: CDR1 MNHEY, CDR2 SMNVEV (reference sequence). This CDR3 is CASRRLAGAAYEQYF. The DNA for the CDR3 is TGTGCCAGCCGTAGATTAGCGGGGGCCGCCTACGAGCAGTACTTC.

In this sample, this clone turned up a few times. The V gene is TRBV7-8, the J gene TRBJ2-3; no definite D call. Trimming left V 4 bases short and J 6 bases short, with 11 bases between. This CDR3 contains 13 residues. The germline CDR1 and CDR2 sequences are SGHVS and FQNEAQ. Here the CDR3 DNA reads TGTGCCAGCAGCTCCCAACCCGTGGATACGCAGTATTTT. Amino acids: CASSSQPVDTQYF. Filled out from reference TRBV7-8 and TRBJ2-3, the complete variable domain reads GAGVSQSPRYKVAKRGQDVALRCDPISGHVSLFWYQQALGQGPEFLTYFQNEAQLDKSGLPSDRFFAERPEGSVSTLKIQRTQQEDSAVYLCASSSQPVDTQYFGPGTRLTVL.

The chain has TRBV19 and TRBJ1-5; D ambiguous. Germline values: CDR1 LNHDA, CDR2 SQIVND (reference sequence). The CDR3 is made up of 12 amino acids. Trimming took off 4 bases at V and 5 bases at J, with 6 bases between the two ends. CDR3 nucleotides: TGTGCCAGTAGTAGGGAGGATCAGCCCCAGCATTTT. Its translation: CASSREDQPQHF. The whole variable domain, remainder taken from reference TRBV19 and TRBJ1-5, is DGGITQSPKYLFRKEGQNVTLSCEQNLNHDAMYWYRQDPGQGLRLIYYSQIVNDFQKGDIAEGYSVSREKKESFPLTVTSAQKNPTAFYLCASSREDQPQHFGDGTRLSIL.

The J gene is TRBJ1-6, the V gene TRBV7-2; 10 bases line up with TRBD1. Germline values: CDR1 SGHTA, CDR2 FQGNSA. V shed 4 bases and J 14 bases; nucleotides not matched to a gene: 8. The CDR3 is 14 residues long. The DNA for the CDR3 is TGTGCCAGCAGCTCTCGACAGGGGGCGCGGTCCCTCCACTTT. Encoded protein: CASSSRQGARSLHF.

The V and J genes are TRBV30 and TRBJ1-5; TRBD1 matches at 9 bases. CDR3 size: 15 residues. Germline V gene lookup returns CDR1 GTSNPN and CDR2 SVGIG (reference sequence). V shed 2 bases and J 1 base; nucleotides not matched to a gene: 3. The CDR3 loop is CAWSRDRGSNQPQHF. CDR3 DNA: TGTGCCTGGAGTCGAGACAGGGGGAGCAATCAGCCCCAGCATTTT.

The chain carries TRBV24-1 and TRBJ1-5, with D possibly matching TRBD1 (6 bases). The V end was cut by 4 bases, the J end by 0 bases, with 12 bases between. The CDR3 consists of 16 residues. Germline CDR1 reads KGHDR; CDR2 reads SFDVKD. The CDR3: CATSDAGHTSNQPQHF. The CDR3 DNA follows: TGTGCCACCAGTGACGCGGGACACACTAGCAATCAGCCCCAGCATTTT.

The chain couples TRBV7-9 to TRBJ1-2; D call uncertain. V was cut by 1 base and J by 2 bases, with 14 bases left in between. Germline values: CDR1 SEHNR, CDR2 FQNEAQ (reference sequence). The CDR3 has 16 amino acids. In nucleotides, the CDR3 is TGTGCCAGCAGCTTAGTTTTAACAGAGCTGAACTATGGCTACACCTTC. As protein: CASSLVLTELNYGYTF.

This chain uses TRBV7-2 with TRBJ1-2; the D gene is possibly TRBD1 (5 bases). Germline lookup yields CDR1 SGHTA and CDR2 FQGNSA. This CDR3 has 15 amino acids. V was clipped by 4 bases and J by 7 bases, with 19 bases between them. CDR3 amino acids: CASSWGGRDYGGYTF. The CDR3 DNA follows: TGTGCCAGCAGCTGGGGGGGACGGGACTATGGTGGCTACACCTTC.

CDR3 residues: CASSLFVGQGFHEQYF. The DNA of the CDR3 is TGTGCCAGCAGCTTATTCGTCGGACAGGGGTTCCACGAGCAGTACTTC. V usage is TRBV7-8 and J usage is TRBJ2-7; 9 nucleotides line up with TRBD1. Looked up from germline, CDR1 is SGHVS and CDR2 is FQNEAQ. V gave up 2 bases and J gave up 5 bases; unmatched junction bases: 10. This CDR3 contains 16 residues.

The chain is built from TRBV7-6 and TRBJ1-2; the D is unclear. Germline CDR1 reads SGHVS; CDR2 reads FNYEAQ. The CDR3 consists of 18 residues. V was cut by 5 bases and J by 0 bases, with 22 bases left in between. The CDR3: CASSHHTRSPLANYGYTF. The CDR3 region has the DNA TGTGCCAGCAGCCACCATACCCGATCCCCATTAGCTAACTATGGCTACACCTTC.

The V gene is TRBV28, the J gene TRBJ2-7; 8 bases are a match to TRBD1. Germline V gene lookup returns CDR1 MDHEN and CDR2 SYDVKM. The CDR3 covers 15 residues. V lost 5 bases to trimming and J lost 2 bases; unmatched junction nucleotides: 8. CDR3 protein: CASSITGTGTYEQYF. CDR3 nucleotides: TGTGCCAGCAGTATAACCGGGACAGGAACCTACGAGCAGTACTTC.

The chain employs TRBV18 and TRBJ1-1; TRBD1 is a possible D gene (5 bases). Trimming pared 5 bases from V and 4 bases from J, leaving 17 bases between. In germline, CDR1 is KGHSH, CDR2 LQKENI. The length of the CDR3 is 15 residues. CDR3 bases: TGTGCCAGCTCAGCAACGGACATCCGACGCACTGAAGCTTTCTTT. It translates to CASSATDIRRTEAFF.

This clone showed up just once. The V and J genes are TRBV6-6 and TRBJ2-2; D is tentatively TRBD1 or TRBD2 (5 bases each). CDR1 MNHNY and CDR2 SVGAGI come from the germline V gene (reference sequence). V was clipped by 5 bases and J by 3 bases, with 16 bases between them. This CDR3 has 16 residues. The CDR3 DNA reads as TGTGCCAGCAGTACGAGTAACGGGGCTGACACCGGGGAGCTGTTTTTT. Translation: CASSTSNGADTGELFF.

CDR3 region: CAISEVKTLSYEQYF. DNA for the CDR3: TGTGCCATCAGTGAGGTGAAGACCTTATCCTACGAGCAGTACTTC. The rearrangement joins TRBV10-3 to TRBJ2-7; D is undetermined. Trimming left V 2 bases short and J 1 base short, with 12 bases between. In germline, CDR1 is ENHRY, CDR2 SYGVKD. The CDR3 consists of 15 residues.

This clone has ten or more counts. The genes are TRBV7-9 and TRBJ1-2; the D is unclear. From germline, CDR1 is SEHNR and CDR2 FQNEAQ (reference sequence). The CDR3 is 15 residues long. Trimming stripped 5 bases from V and 9 bases from J, with 22 bases between. The DNA of the CDR3 is TGTGCCAGCAGCCGTATGGACGGCCGCAGTTCGAGCTACACCTTC. As protein: CASSRMDGRSSSYTF.

The chain employs TRBV5-1 and TRBJ1-2; D perhaps matches TRBD1 (6 bases). Germline-derived CDR1 and CDR2 are SGHRS and YFSETQ. V was cut by 4 bases and J by 2 bases, with 18 bases left in between. The CDR3 totals 16 residues. Here the CDR3 DNA reads TGCGCCAGCAGCCCCTCCGGACAGACTTACAACTATGGCTACACCTTC. Protein: CASSPSGQTYNYGYTF.

The V call is TRBV15, the J call TRBJ1-2; D gene unclear. Between the trimmed V and J ends, which lost 0 bases and 10 bases, there was a span of 15 bases. CDR1 LNHNV and CDR2 YYDKDF come from the germline V gene (reference sequence). This CDR3 has 14 residues. As DNA, the CDR3 is TGTGCCACCAGCAGAGATCGGGTCTACATTCTCTACACCTTC. It encodes CATSRDRVYILYTF.

V usage is TRBV28 and J usage is TRBJ2-4, with D possibly being TRBD2 (6 bases). The V end was cut by 6 bases, the J end by 9 bases, with 12 bases between. CDR3 length: 12 amino acids. Germline V lookup: CDR1 MDHEN, CDR2 SYDVKM. The CDR3, as DNA: TGTGCCAGCAGAGGGGAGGCGGGCATTCAGTACTTC. It is translated as CASRGEAGIQYF. Supplemented by reference TRBV28 and TRBJ2-4, the full variable domain reads DVKVTQSSRYLVKRTGEKVFLECVQDMDHENMFWYRQDPGLGLRLIYFSYDVKMKEKGDIPEGYSVSREKKERFSLILESASTNQTSMYLCASRGEAGIQYFGAGTRLSVL.

The V gene is TRBV12-3 or TRBV12-4, the J gene TRBJ2-5; D is unresolved. The CDR3 extends over 13 amino acids. V was shortened by 1 base and J by 0 bases, with 3 bases between the two germline ends. CDR3 in amino acids: CASSLGDQETQYF. CDR3 bases: TGTGCCAGCAGTTTAGGTGACCAAGAGACCCAGTACTTC.

J is TRBJ1-2 and V is TRBV4-1, with D tentatively TRBD1 (5 bases). V was pared by 3 bases and J by 3 bases, with 14 bases between. The CDR3 is made up of 15 amino acids. The germline gives CDR1 MGHRA, CDR2 YSYEKL. The CDR3 DNA follows: TGCGCCAGCAGCCACGCTGGGACGGGGGACTATGGCTACACCTTC. The encoded protein is CASSHAGTGDYGYTF.

The chain is built from TRBV27 and TRBJ1-3, with a weak D call TRBD1 (6 bases). The V gene lost 2 bases and the J gene lost 0 bases, with 11 bases spanning the gap. CDR1 is MNHEY and CDR2 is SMNVEV in the germline V gene (reference sequence). This CDR3 region has 16 residues. For the CDR3, the DNA is TGTGCCAGCAGTTTACCGGGGGGGGCCTCTGGAAACACCATATATTTT. Translated: CASSLPGGASGNTIYF.

V and J are TRBV28 and TRBJ1-2; unclear D gene. The CDR3 loop spans 12 amino acids. Per germline, CDR1 MDHEN and CDR2 SYDVKM. With 7 bases removed from V and 6 bases from J, the gap between germline ends came to 12 bases. CDR3: CASTDRVNGYTF. The CDR3 bases are TGTGCCAGCACCGATCGGGTAAATGGCTACACCTTC.

V and J are TRBV4-2 and TRBJ1-6, with a weak D call TRBD1 (5 bases). Between the trimmed V and J ends, which lost 4 bases and 0 bases, there was a span of 10 bases. Germline values: CDR1 LGHNA, CDR2 YNFKEQ. The length of the CDR3 is 16 residues. CDR3: CASSRGTSSYNSPLHF. The CDR3 DNA follows: TGTGCCAGCAGCCGAGGGACCAGCTCCTATAATTCACCCCTCCACTTT.

The chain combines TRBV5-4 with TRBJ1-2, with a possible D match to TRBD1 (6 bases). Trimming took off 6 bases at V and 4 bases at J, with 19 bases between the two ends. The CDR3 is 15 residues long. Germline V gene data show CDR1 as SGHNT and CDR2 as YYREEE (reference sequence). In DNA, the CDR3 is TGTGCCAGCATCTGGAGGGGGAGCAATGGCTATGGCTACACCTTC. As protein: CASIWRGSNGYGYTF.

The chain recombines TRBV6-2 or TRBV6-3 with TRBJ1-5, with unresolved D. The germline CDR1 and CDR2 sequences are MNHEY and SVGEGT. Trimming removed 0 bases at V and 0 bases at J, with 6 bases between. The CDR3 is made up of 15 amino acids. The CDR3 loop reads CASSYSMNSNQPQHF. In nucleotides, the CDR3 is TGTGCCAGCAGTTACTCGATGAATAGCAATCAGCCCCAGCATTTT.

V is TRBV25-1 and J is TRBJ2-2, with D maybe TRBD1 (6 bases). Germline values: CDR1 MGHDK, CDR2 SYGVNS. The CDR3 contains 15 residues. Trimming removed 6 bases from V and 6 bases from J, with 17 bases in between. CDR3 protein: CASSRDTGSAGELFF. The CDR3, as DNA: TGTGCCAGCAGCCGGGACACAGGGAGCGCCGGGGAGCTGTTTTTT.